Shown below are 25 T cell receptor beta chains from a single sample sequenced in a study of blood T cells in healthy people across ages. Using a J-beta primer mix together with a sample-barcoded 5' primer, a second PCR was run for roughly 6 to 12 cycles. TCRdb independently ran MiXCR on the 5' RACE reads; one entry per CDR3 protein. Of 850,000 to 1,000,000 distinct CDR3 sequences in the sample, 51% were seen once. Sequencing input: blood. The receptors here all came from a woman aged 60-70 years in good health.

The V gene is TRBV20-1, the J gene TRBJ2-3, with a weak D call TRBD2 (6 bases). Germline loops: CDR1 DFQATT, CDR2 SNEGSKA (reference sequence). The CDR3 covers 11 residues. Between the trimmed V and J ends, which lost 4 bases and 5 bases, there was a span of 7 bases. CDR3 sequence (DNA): TGCAGTGCTACGACTAGAGATACGCAGTATTTT. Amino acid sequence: CSATTRDTQYF.

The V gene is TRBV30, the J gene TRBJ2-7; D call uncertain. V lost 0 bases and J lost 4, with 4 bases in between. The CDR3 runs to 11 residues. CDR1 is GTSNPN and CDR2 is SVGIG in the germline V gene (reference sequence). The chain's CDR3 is CAWSVIYEQYF. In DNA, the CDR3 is TGTGCCTGGAGTGTAATTTACGAGCAGTACTTC.

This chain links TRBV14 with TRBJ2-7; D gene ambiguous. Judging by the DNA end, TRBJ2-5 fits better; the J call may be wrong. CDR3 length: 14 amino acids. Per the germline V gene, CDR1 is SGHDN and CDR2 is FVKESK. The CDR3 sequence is CASSQCRTSETQYF. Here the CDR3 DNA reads TGTGCCAGCAGCCAATGCCGGACGTCGGAGACCCAGTACTTC.

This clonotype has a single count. CDR3 in DNA: TGTGCCAGCAGCTCCTCTAGCGGGGATTACCGGGAGACCCAGTACTTC. It translates to CASSSSSGDYRETQYF. V gene TRBV13 combines with J gene TRBJ2-5; 9 nucleotides agree with TRBD2. With 4 bases clipped from V and 5 bases from J, the junction kept 11 bases outside the gene matches. CDR3 length: 16 residues. Germline CDR1 is PRHDT and CDR2 is FYEKMQ (reference sequence).

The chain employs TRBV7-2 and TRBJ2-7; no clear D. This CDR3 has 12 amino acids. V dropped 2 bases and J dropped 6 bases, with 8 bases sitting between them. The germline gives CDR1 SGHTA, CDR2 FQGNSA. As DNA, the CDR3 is TGTGCCAGCAGCTTAAAACCTAGCGAGCAGTACTTC. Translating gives CASSLKPSEQYF.

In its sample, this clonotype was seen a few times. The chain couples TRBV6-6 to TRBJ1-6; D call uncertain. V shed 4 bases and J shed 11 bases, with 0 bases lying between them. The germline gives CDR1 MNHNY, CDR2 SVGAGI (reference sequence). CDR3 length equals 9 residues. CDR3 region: CASSSPLHF. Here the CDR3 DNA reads TGTGCCAGCAGTTCACCCCTCCACTTT.

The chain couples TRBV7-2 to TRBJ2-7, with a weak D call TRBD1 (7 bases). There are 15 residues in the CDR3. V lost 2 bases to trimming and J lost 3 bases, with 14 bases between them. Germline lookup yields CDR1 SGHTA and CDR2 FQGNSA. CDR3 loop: CASSLRRDSFYEQYF. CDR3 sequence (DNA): TGTGCCAGCAGCTTACGGCGGGACAGCTTCTACGAGCAGTACTTC.

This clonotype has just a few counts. The CDR3 here is CASSYLSGAGWGYTF. The CDR3 nucleotides are TGTGCCAGCAGTTACTTGTCAGGGGCCGGCTGGGGCTACACCTTC. The rearrangement uses TRBV6-5 and TRBJ1-2; a possible D gene is TRBD1 (6 bases). Trimming took 1 base from V and 8 from J, leaving 17 bases between them. CDR1 is MNHEY and CDR2 is SVGAGI in the germline V gene. The CDR3 runs to 15 residues.

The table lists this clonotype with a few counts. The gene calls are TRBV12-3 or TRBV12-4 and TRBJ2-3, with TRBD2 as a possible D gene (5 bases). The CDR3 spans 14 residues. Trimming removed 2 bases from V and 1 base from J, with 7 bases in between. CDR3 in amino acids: CASSLTRRTDTQYF. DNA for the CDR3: TGTGCCAGCAGTTTAACTAGACGCACAGATACGCAGTATTTT.

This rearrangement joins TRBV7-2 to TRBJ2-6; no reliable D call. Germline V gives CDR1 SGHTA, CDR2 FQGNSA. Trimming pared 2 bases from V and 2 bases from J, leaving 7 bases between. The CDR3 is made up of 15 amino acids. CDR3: CASSLMAAGANVLTF. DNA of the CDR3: TGTGCCAGCAGCTTAATGGCAGCTGGGGCCAACGTCCTGACTTTC.

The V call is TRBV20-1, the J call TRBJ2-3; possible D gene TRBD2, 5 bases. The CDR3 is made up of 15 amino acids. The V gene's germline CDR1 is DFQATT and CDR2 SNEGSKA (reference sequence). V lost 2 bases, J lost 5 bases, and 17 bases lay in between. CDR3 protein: CSARTPEGLGDTQYF. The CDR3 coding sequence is TGCAGTGCTAGAACCCCTGAGGGATTAGGAGATACGCAGTATTTT.

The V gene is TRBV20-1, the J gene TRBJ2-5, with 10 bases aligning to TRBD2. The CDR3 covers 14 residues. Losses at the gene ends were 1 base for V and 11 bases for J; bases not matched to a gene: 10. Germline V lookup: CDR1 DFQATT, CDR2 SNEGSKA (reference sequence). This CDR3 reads CSARGLAGVGEQYF. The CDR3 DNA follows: TGCAGTGCTAGAGGTCTAGCGGGAGTTGGTGAGCAGTACTTC.

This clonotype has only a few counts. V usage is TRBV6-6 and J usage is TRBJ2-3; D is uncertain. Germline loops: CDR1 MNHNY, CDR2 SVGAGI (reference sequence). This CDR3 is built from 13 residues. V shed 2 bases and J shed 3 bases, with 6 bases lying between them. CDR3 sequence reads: CASSYQVTDTQYF. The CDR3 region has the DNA TGTGCCAGCAGTTACCAGGTGACAGATACGCAGTATTTT.

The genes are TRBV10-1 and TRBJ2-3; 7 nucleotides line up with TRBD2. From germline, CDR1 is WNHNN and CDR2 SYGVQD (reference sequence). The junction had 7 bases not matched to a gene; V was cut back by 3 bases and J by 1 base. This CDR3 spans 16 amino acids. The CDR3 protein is CASSDPGLAGTDTQYF. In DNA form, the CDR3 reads TGCGCCAGCAGTGATCCTGGCCTAGCGGGCACAGATACGCAGTATTTT.

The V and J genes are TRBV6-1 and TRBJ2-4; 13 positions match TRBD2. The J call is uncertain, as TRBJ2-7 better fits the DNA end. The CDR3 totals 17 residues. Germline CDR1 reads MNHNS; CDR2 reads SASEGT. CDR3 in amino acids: CASSSPRTSGSKDEQYF. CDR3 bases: TGTGCCAGCAGTAGCCCTCGGACTAGCGGGAGTAAGGACGAGCAGTACTTC.

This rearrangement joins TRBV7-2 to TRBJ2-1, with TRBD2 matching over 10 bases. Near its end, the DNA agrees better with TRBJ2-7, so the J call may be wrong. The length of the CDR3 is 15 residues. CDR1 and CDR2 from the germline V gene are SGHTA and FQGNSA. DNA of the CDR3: TGTGCCAGCAGCTTAGTATCTAGCGGGAGTGGCGAGCAGTACTTC. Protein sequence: CASSLVSSGSGEQYF.

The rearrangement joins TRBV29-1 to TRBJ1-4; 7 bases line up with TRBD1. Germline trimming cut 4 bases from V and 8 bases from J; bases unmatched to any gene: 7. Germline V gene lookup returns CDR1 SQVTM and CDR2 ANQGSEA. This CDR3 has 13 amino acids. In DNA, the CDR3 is TGCAGCGTTGGCAGACAGGGAGAAGAAAAACTGTTTTTT. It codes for CSVGRQGEEKLFF.

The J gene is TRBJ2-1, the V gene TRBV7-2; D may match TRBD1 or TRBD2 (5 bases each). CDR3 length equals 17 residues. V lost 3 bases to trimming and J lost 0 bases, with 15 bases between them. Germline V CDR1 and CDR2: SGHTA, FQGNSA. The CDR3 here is CASSLGEGILSYNEQFF. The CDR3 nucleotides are TGTGCCAGCAGCTTGGGGGAAGGGATCCTCTCCTACAATGAGCAGTTCTTC.

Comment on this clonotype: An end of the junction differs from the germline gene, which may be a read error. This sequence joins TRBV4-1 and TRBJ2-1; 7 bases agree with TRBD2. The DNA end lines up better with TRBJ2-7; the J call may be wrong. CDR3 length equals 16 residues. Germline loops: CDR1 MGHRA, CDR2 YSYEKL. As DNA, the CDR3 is TGTGCCAGCAGCCTATCTTCAAGCGGGGTTTACAATGAGCAGTACTTC. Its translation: CASSLSSSGVYNEQYF.

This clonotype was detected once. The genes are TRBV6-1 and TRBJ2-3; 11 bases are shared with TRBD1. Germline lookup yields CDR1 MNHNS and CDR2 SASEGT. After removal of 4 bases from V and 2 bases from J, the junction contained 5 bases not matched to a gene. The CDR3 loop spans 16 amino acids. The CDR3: CASSAGTGGITDTQYF. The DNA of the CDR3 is TGTGCCAGCAGTGCAGGGACAGGGGGTATCACAGATACGCAGTATTTT.

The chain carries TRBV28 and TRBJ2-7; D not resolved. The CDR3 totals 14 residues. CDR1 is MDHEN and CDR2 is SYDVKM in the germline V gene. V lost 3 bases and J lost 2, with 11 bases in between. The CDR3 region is CASSLQVPPYEQYF. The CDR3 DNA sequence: TGTGCCAGCAGTTTGCAGGTTCCCCCCTACGAGCAGTACTTC.

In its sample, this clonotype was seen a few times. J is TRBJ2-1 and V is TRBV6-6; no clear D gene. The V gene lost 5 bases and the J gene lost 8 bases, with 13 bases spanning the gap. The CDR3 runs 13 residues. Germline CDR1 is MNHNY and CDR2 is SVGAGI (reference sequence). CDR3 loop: CASSAHDSYEQFF. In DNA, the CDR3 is TGTGCCAGCAGTGCCCACGACTCCTATGAGCAGTTCTTC.

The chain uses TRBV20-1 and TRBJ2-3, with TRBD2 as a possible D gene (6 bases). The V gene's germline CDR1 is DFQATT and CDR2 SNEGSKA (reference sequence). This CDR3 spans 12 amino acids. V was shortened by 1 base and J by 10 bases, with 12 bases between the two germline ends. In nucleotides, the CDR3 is TGCAGTGCTAGAGTCGGGGACTTTTCGCAGTATTTT. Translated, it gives CSARVGDFSQYF.

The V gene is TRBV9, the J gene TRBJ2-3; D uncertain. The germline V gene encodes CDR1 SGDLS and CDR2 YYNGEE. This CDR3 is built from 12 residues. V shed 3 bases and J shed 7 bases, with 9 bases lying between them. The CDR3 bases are TGTGCCAGCAGCGGGAACCTGAATACGCAGTATTTT. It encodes CASSGNLNTQYF. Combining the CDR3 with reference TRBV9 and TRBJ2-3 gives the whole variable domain DSGVTQTPKHLITATGQRVTLRCSPRSGDLSVYWYQQSLDQGLQFLIQYYNGEERAKGNILERFSAQQFPDLHSELNLSSLELGDSALYFCASSGNLNTQYFGPGTRLTVL.

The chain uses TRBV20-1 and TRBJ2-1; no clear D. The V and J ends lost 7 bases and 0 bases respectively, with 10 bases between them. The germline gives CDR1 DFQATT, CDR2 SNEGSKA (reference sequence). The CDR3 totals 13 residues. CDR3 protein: CSGEGPSYNEQFF. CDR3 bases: TGCAGTGGGGAAGGGCCCTCCTACAATGAGCAGTTCTTC.